This TCR beta chain emerged from a study of post-analysis software for immune sequencing data. In the study overall: Patients with relapsing-remitting, secondary progressive and progressive-relapsing multiple sclerosis courses were all represented.

Sequencing libraries made from TCR beta cDNA carried unique molecular identifiers. TCRdb analysed the PCR reads with MiXCR anew, one entry per CDR3 protein. The sample holds about 500,000 distinct CDR3 sequences, over 35% seen once. This clonotype was seen more than once but under ten times. Its antigen is unidentified. Per the germline V gene, CDR1 is SGHRS and CDR2 is YFSETQ. This CDR3 region has 14 residues. V shed 4 bases and J 4 bases; nucleotides not matched to a gene: 8. Whole-study results and caveats: Among multiple sclerosis patients, normalized Chao1 diversity was significantly below that of controls. About five TRBV segments were more frequent in patients than controls; TRBV5-6, TRBV5-1 and TRBV20-1 belonged to this group. The authors found that F measure strongly co-clustered same-batch samples.

Sequenced material: blood. The sequence was obtained from a girl aged 5-17 years with multiple sclerosis. The rearrangement joins TRBV5-1 to TRBJ2-7, with TRBD2 identical over 7 bases. This CDR3 is CASSPSQGGYEQYF. The CDR3 bases are TGCGCCAGCAGCCCAAGCCAGGGAGGGTACGAGCAGTACTTC. Full variable domain (remainder filled in from reference TRBV5-1 and TRBJ2-7): KAGVTQTPRYLIKTRGQQVTLSCSPISGHRSVSWYQQTPGQGLQFLFEYFSETQRNKGNFPGRFSGRQFSNSRSEMNVSTLELGDSALYLCASSPSQGGYEQYFGPGTRLTVT.